The 13 T cell receptor beta chains given below trace back to one sample, sequenced in a study of CD8 T cells in Susac syndrome. Reverse transcription used about 0.45 to 1 ug RNA and random hexamers. TCRdb redid the calling of the immunoSEQ multiplex PCR reads with MiXCR, one entry per CDR3 protein. The sample carries around 150,000 distinct CDR3 sequences, approximately 95% recorded once. What was sequenced was CD4+ T cells from PBMCs. The receptors originated from a human donor with Susac syndrome.

This chain connects TRBV4-1 to TRBJ2-1; D might be TRBD1 (7 bases). The V and J ends lost 2 bases and 0 bases respectively, with 11 bases between them. Germline assignment: CDR1 MGHRA and CDR2 YSYEKL. The CDR3 runs 16 residues. In DNA, the CDR3 is TGCGCCAGCAGCCAATCAGGGGGAGGCTCCTACAATGAGCAGTTCTTC. Translation gives CASSQSGGGSYNEQFF.

This sequence joins TRBV30 and TRBJ1-2; 10 bases match TRBD1. V shed 3 bases and J 3 bases; nucleotides not matched to a gene: 4. The CDR3 runs 14 residues. Per the germline V gene, CDR1 is GTSNPN and CDR2 is SVGIG (reference sequence). DNA for the CDR3: TGTGCCTGGAGCGCGGACAGGGGGGACTATGGCTACACCTTC. Residues: CAWSADRGDYGYTF.

This clonotype was found once. This chain uses TRBV20-1 with TRBJ2-7; D assignment may be TRBD1 or TRBD2 (5 bases each). Between the trimmed V and J ends, which lost 6 bases and 3 bases, there was a span of 15 bases. This CDR3 is built from 13 residues. The germline V gene encodes CDR1 DFQATT and CDR2 SNEGSKA (reference sequence). The CDR3 region has the DNA TGCAGTGCCATAAAGGGGACGGGCTACGAGCAGTACTTC. Its protein is CSAIKGTGYEQYF.

This chain joins TRBV4-1 and TRBJ1-5; tentatively, D is TRBD1 (5 bases). V lost 3 bases and J lost 4, with 13 bases in between. The CDR3 covers 15 residues. CDR1 and CDR2 from the germline V gene are MGHRA and YSYEKL. The CDR3, as DNA: TGCGCCAGCAGCCAGGTCCCGGGGGAAAATCAGCCCCAGCATTTT. Translating gives CASSQVPGENQPQHF.

This chain connects TRBV20-1 to TRBJ1-4; TRBD1 is a possible D gene (5 bases). The germline V and J ends were trimmed by 3 bases and 1 base, with 6 bases remaining between them. Germline CDR1 and CDR2: DFQATT and SNEGSKA (reference sequence). This CDR3 has 13 amino acids. DNA of the CDR3: TGCAGTGCTAGCGGGGGAACTAATGAAAAACTGTTTTTT. Protein: CSASGGTNEKLFF.

The chain couples TRBV20-1 to TRBJ2-7; D is perhaps TRBD1 (6 bases). The CDR3 has 15 residues. Germline V gene data show CDR1 as DFQATT and CDR2 as SNEGSKA (reference sequence). V was clipped by 0 bases and J by 3 bases, with 15 bases between them. DNA of the CDR3: TGCAGTGCTAGAGACCATGGGGGCCTATACTACGAGCAGTACTTC. Protein: CSARDHGGLYYEQYF.

The V and J genes are TRBV10-3 and TRBJ2-7; D tentatively reads TRBD1 or TRBD2 (6 bases each). This CDR3 is 14 amino acids long. The V gene lost 6 bases and the J gene lost 7 bases, with 19 bases spanning the gap. The germline V gene encodes CDR1 ENHRY and CDR2 SYGVKD. In nucleotides, the CDR3 is TGTGCCATCAGCAAGGGGGGCTCACCGGGGGAGCAGTACTTC. Amino acids: CAISKGGSPGEQYF.

The chain has TRBV13 and TRBJ2-7; TRBD2 is a possible D gene (5 bases). Germline values: CDR1 PRHDT, CDR2 FYEKMQ (reference sequence). Trimming shortened V by 2 bases and J by 4 bases, and 12 bases separated the two germline ends. The CDR3 is made up of 14 amino acids. The CDR3 reads CASSLLRGLYEQYF. CDR3 in DNA: TGTGCCAGCAGCTTACTTCGGGGTTTGTACGAGCAGTACTTC. The full variable domain, rest sourced from reference TRBV13 and TRBJ2-7, is AAGVIQSPRHLIKEKRETATLKCYPIPRHDTVYWYQQGPGQDPQFLISFYEKMQSDKGSIPDRFSAQQFSDYHSELNMSSLELGDSALYFCASSLLRGLYEQYFGPGTRLTVT.

J is TRBJ1-1 and V is TRBV29-1, with D possibly matching TRBD1 (5 bases). Germline assignment: CDR1 SQVTM and CDR2 ANQGSEA. With 7 bases removed from V and 3 bases from J, the gap between germline ends came to 6 bases. This CDR3 contains 10 residues. The CDR3 spells CSGGDTEAFF. DNA for the CDR3: TGCAGCGGGGGGGACACTGAAGCTTTCTTT.

The V call is TRBV5-1, the J call TRBJ2-7, with no clear D. The V gene lost 0 bases and the J gene lost 6 bases, with 7 bases spanning the gap. CDR3 length: 12 residues. The germline gives CDR1 SGHRS, CDR2 YFSETQ. Here the CDR3 reads CASSLDAFEQYF. CDR3 sequence (DNA): TGCGCCAGCAGCTTGGACGCCTTCGAGCAGTACTTC.

The chain has TRBV30 and TRBJ2-7, with D perhaps given as TRBD1 or TRBD2 (5 bases each). V dropped 0 bases and J dropped 3 bases, with 15 bases sitting between them. This CDR3 has 15 amino acids. Looked up from germline, CDR1 is GTSNPN and CDR2 is SVGIG (reference sequence). This chain's CDR3 is CAWSVGRRGVYEQYF. The CDR3 nucleotides are TGTGCCTGGAGTGTCGGAAGGAGAGGGGTCTACGAGCAGTACTTC.

CDR3 coding DNA: TGTGCCAGCAGCCCACGGGACATTACCACAGATACGCAGTATTTT. Its protein product is CASSPRDITTDTQYF. This chain uses TRBV7-2 with TRBJ2-3, with D maybe TRBD1 (6 bases). Germline V gene sequence: CDR1 SGHTA, CDR2 FQGNSA. V gave up 5 bases and J gave up 2 bases, with 14 bases separating them. The CDR3 is 15 amino acids. The variable domain in full, completed from reference TRBV7-2 and TRBJ2-3, reads GAGVSQSPSNKVTEKGKDVELRCDPISGHTALYWYRQSLGQGLEFLIYFQGNSAPDKSGLPSDRFSAERTGGSVSTLTIQRTQQEDSAVYLCASSPRDITTDTQYFGPGTRLTVL.

The chain combines TRBV29-1 with TRBJ2-5, with 8 bases fitting TRBD1. V dropped 7 bases and J dropped 5; count of bases not matched to a gene: 9. The germline CDR1 and CDR2 sequences are SQVTM and ANQGSEA. CDR3 length equals 13 residues. The CDR3 here is CSESAGGGETQYF. The CDR3 nucleotides read TGCAGCGAGAGTGCAGGGGGCGGTGAGACCCAGTACTTC.